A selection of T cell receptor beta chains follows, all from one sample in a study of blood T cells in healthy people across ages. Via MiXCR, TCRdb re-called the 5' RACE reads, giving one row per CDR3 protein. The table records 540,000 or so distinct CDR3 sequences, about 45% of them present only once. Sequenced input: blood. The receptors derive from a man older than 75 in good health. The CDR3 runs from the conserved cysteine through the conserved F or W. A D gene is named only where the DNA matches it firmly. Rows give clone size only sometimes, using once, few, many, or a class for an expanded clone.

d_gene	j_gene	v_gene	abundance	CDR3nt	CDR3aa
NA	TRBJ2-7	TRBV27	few	TGTGCCAGCAGTGCGGGACGGGGCACCTACGAGCAGTACTTC	CASSAGRGTYEQYF
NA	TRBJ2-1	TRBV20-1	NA	TGCAGTGCTAGAGATTTCCGGACATCCTACAATGAGCAGTTCTTC	CSARDFRTSYNEQFF
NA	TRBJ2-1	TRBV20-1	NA	TGCAGTGCTAGACTAGATCGCTCCTACAATGAGCAGTTCTTC	CSARLDRSYNEQFF
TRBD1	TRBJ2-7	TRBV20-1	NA	TGCAGTGCTAGAGGGGGGACAGGGAGGGGTGAGCAGTACTTC	CSARGGTGRGEQYF
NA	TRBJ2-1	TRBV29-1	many	TGCAGCGTTGATACGGCCCCCCGGGATGAGCAGTTCTTC	CSVDTAPRDEQFF
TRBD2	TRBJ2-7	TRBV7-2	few	TGTACCAGCAGCTCGGACGGGAGGTCGAGGTACGAGCAGTACTTC	CTSSSDGRSRYEQYF
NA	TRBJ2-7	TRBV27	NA	TGTGCCAGCTCAGGGGCCACAGGAGGGTTTCAGTACTTC	CASSGATGGFQYF
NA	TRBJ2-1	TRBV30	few	TGTGCCTGGAGGCCAGGGTCCTACAATGAGCAGTTCTTC	CAWRPGSYNEQFF
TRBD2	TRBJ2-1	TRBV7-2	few	TGTGCCAGCAGCTTTGGCGGGAGGTACGATGAGCAGTTCTTC	CASSFGGRYDEQFF
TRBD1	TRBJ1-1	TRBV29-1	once	TGCAGCGTTGTGGTGACAGGGACGGGGACTGAAGCTTTCTTT	CSVVVTGTGTEAFF
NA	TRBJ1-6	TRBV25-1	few	TGTGCCAGCAGTGAATACAGGGGTGACAATTCACCCCTCCACTTT	CASSEYRGDNSPLHF
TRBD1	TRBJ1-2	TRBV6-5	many	TGTGCCAGCAGATCGGACAGGGCCTATGGCTACACCTTC	CASRSDRAYGYTF
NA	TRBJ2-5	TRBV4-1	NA	TGCGCCAGCAGCCCAGAGGGATTTTGGGAGACCCAGTACTTC	CASSPEGFWETQYF
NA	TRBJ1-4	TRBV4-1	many	TGCGCCAGCAGCCAAGTTGATTCGGGGGGAGAAAAACTGTTTTTT	CASSQVDSGGEKLFF
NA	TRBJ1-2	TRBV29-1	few	TGCAGCGCCGAGGCGATTCGGAGTGAGGTCGATGGCTACACCTTC	CSAEAIRSEVDGYTF
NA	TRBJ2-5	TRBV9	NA	TGTGCCAGCAGCGTAGATGCGGATAGGGAGACCCAGTACTTC	CASSVDADRETQYF
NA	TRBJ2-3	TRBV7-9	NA	TGTGCCAGCAGCTCCGGAGACTGGGATACGCAGTATTTT	CASSSGDWDTQYF
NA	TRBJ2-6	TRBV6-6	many	TGTGCCAGCAGCCCCGGGCTCACCTCTGGGGCCAACGTCCTGACTTTC	CASSPGLTSGANVLTF
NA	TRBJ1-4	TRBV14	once	TGTGCCAGCAGCCAATCTATAAATGAAAAACTGTTTTTT	CASSQSINEKLFF
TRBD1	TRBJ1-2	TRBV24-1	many	TGTGCCACCAGTGATGACAGGGGGTATGGCTACACCTTC	CATSDDRGYGYTF
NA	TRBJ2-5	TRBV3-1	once	TGTGCCAGCAGCCAAGATCTAGGACACCCAGGGGAGCAGTACTTC	CASSQDLGHPGEQYF
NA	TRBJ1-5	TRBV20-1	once	TGCAGTGCTAGGGGGTCAGTAGAAGGTCAGCCCCAGCATTTT	CSARGSVEGQPQHF
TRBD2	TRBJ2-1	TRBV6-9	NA	TGTGCCAGCAGTCCCAGATTAGCGGGAGGGCCGGATGAGCAGTTCTTC	CASSPRLAGGPDEQFF
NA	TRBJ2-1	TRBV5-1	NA	TGCGCCAGCCCCACCCTCTCCAGGTCACACGATGAGCAGTTCTTC	CASPTLSRSHDEQFF
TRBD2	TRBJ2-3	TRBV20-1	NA	TGCAGTGCTAGAGGGACTAGCGGGAATGTAGATACGCAGTATTTT	CSARGTSGNVDTQYF
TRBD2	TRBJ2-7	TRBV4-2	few	TGTGCCAGCAGCCAAAGACTAGCGGGAGGGGGCGAGCAGTACTTC	CASSQRLAGGGEQYF
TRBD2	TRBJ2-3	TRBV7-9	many	TGTGCCAGCAGCTTCCTCGCCGGGACTAGCGGCTCAGATACGCAGTATTTT	CASSFLAGTSGSDTQYF
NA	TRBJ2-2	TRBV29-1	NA	TGCAGCGTTGATCAAAACGGGGAGCTGTTTTTT	CSVDQNGELFF
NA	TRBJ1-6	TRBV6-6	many	TGTGCCAGCAGTTACGGACGGGGCGAGTCTCATTCACCCCTCCACTTT	CASSYGRGESHSPLHF
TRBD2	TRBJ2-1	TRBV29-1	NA	TGTAGCGTGCCACGGGGGGACCCAAGTCTGGGGGAGCAGTTCTTC	CSVPRGDPSLGEQFF
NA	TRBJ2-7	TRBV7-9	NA	TGTGCCAGCAGCTTGGGGGGAGCCCATTTCGAGCAGTACTTC	CASSLGGAHFEQYF
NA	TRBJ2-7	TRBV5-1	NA	TGCGCCAGCAGTTCACAGCCCACCGGGGCCTACGAGCAGTACTTC	CASSSQPTGAYEQYF
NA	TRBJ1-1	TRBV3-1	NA	TGTGCCAGCAGCCAAGCTTTCGGACACACTGAAGCTTTCTTT	CASSQAFGHTEAFF
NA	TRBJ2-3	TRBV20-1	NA	TGCAGTGCTAGATACGCAGGGGTGGCAGATACGCAGTATTTT	CSARYAGVADTQYF
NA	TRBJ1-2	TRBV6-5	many	TGTGCCAGCAGCCTCGGGAGATCTAACTATGGCTACACCTTC	CASSLGRSNYGYTF
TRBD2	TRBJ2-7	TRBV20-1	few	TGCAGTGCTAGTCGAAGCGGGAGGAACGAGCAGTACTTC	CSASRSGRNEQYF
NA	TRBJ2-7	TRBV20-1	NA	TGCAGTGCTAGAGATCGTAGGACCTACGAGCAGTACTTC	CSARDRRTYEQYF
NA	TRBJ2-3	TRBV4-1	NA	TGCGCCAGCAGCCTTTCCCCAGGGGTGGATACGCAGTATTTT	CASSLSPGVDTQYF
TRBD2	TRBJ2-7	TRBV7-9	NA	TGTGCCAGCAGCCCAACTAGCGGGAGCCTCGACGAGCAGTACTTC	CASSPTSGSLDEQYF
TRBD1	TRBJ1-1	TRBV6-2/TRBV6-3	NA	TGTGCCAGCAGTTACCCTCGGACAGGGGGTTTTGAAGCTTTCTTT	CASSYPRTGGFEAFF
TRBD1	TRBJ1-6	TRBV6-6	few	TGTGCCAGCAGGGACAGGGGCCGATACGATAATTCACCCCTCCACTTT	CASRDRGRYDNSPLHF
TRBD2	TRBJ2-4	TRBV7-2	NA	TGTGCCAGCAGCCCCCTGGCTAGCGGGCCTACCAAAAACATTCAGTACTTC	CASSPLASGPTKNIQYF
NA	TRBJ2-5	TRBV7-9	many	TGTGCCAGCAGCTTAATGGGGGAGACCCAGTACTTC	CASSLMGETQYF
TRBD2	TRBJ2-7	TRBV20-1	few	TGCAGTGCTAGAGATCCCCTAGCGGGGGCCACCTACGAGCAGTACTTC	CSARDPLAGATYEQYF
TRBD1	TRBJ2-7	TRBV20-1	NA	TGCAGGATCGGGACAGGGTCCGAGCAGTACTTC	CRIGTGSEQYF
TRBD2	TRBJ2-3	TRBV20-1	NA	TGCAGTTCAGATGGAGCGGGGGGGCAAGGCATAGATACGCAGTATTTT	CSSDGAGGQGIDTQYF
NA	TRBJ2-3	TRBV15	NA	TGTGCCACCAGCGTAGGGGGCACAGATACGCAGTATTTT	CATSVGGTDTQYF
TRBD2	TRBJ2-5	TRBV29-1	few	TGCAGCGTTGGGAGCGGGACCCTTCAAGAGACCCAGTACTTC	CSVGSGTLQETQYF
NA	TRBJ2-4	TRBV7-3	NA	TGTGCCAGCAGCTTAATCGAGTCTTCCATTCAGTACTTC	CASSLIESSIQYF
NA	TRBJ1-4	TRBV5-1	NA	TGCGCCAGCAGCGGGGGCCATGCAGCTAATGAAAAACTGTTTTTT	CASSGGHAANEKLFF
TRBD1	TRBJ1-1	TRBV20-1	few	TGCAGTGCTAGTGGCGACCATACCGGGACAGTTGAAGCTTTCTTT	CSASGDHTGTVEAFF
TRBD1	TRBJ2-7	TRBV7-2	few	TGTGCCAGCAGCCCAGTCGGGACAGGGCCATCCTACGAGCAGTACTTC	CASSPVGTGPSYEQYF
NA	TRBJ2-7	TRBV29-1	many	TGCAGCGTTGAGGCCGGGGATTACTACGAGCAGTACTTC	CSVEAGDYYEQYF
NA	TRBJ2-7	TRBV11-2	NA	TGTGCCAGCAGCCACATCGGTGGACAGAACAGATTGGCGGGGACCTACGAGCAGTACTTC	CASSHIGGQNRLAGTYEQYF
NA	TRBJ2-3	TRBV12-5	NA	TGTGCTAGTGCCAGCAGTAGGAGAGGAGATACGCAGTATTTT	CASASSRRGDTQYF
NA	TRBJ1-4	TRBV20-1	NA	TGCAGTGCTTACGGACACGATATAGGATCTAATGAAAAACTGTTTTTT	CSAYGHDIGSNEKLFF
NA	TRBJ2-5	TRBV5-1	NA	TGCGCCAGCAGCCTAGACCCGGAGGTGGAGCAGTACTTC	CASSLDPEVEQYF
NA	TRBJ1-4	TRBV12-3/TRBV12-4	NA	TGTGCCGGCAGTTTAGCGACAGCTAATGAAAAACTGTTTTTT	CAGSLATANEKLFF